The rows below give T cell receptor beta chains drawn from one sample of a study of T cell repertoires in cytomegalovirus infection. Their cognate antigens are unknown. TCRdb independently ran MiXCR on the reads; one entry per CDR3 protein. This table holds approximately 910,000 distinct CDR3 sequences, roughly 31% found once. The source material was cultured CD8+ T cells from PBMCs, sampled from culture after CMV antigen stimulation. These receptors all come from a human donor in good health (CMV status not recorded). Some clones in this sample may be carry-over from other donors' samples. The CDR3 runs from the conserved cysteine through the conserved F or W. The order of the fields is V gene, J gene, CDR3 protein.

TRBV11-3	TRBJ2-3	CASSRRVAGGLDTQYF
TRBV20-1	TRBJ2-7	CSARVGQDYEQYF
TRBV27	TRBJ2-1	CASSLAGIRGVAYNEQFF
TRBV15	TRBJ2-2	CATNGKNTGELFF
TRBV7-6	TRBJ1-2	CASSLEGYGYTF
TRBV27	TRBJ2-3	CASSLTGWGGTDTQYF
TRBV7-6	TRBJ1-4	CASTPRPPEKLFF
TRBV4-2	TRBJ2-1	CASSQDGLAGGRDNEQFF
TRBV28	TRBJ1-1	CASSSVGDTEAFF
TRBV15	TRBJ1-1	CATSRGRTGDGTRPEAFF
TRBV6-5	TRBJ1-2	CASSYFGGQGYTF
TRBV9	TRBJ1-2	CASSPAGYGYTF
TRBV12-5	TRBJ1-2	CASGSYPRDRVEYGYTF
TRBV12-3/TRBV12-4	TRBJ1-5	CASSPPGYRDSQPRHF
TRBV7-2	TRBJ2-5	CASSLGLGVQGLQETQYF
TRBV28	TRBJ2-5	CASRRRTGQETQYF
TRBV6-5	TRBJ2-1	CASSYSNSDNEQFF
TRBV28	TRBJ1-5	CASSLPGGFSNQPQHF
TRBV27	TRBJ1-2	CASGPPFGGRYGYTF
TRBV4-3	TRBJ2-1	CASSQYGYSPYNEQFF
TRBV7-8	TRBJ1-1	CASSPASGTINTEAFF
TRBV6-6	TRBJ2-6	CASSYQSGSGANVLTF
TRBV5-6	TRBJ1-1	CASSGPLEGSDTEAFF
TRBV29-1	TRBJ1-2	CSVEGGTNYGYTF
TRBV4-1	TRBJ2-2	CASSPHPGLGSGELFF
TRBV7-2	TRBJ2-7	CASSRDRDRNSYEQYF
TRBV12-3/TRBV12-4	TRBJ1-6	CANSVRVGSPLHF
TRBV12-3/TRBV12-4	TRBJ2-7	CASSPPEALYEQYF
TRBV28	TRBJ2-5	CASSLSGERAQYF
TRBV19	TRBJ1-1	CASSISTGTEAFF
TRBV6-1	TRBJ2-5	CASSELGQGGEETQYF
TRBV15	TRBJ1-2	CATSRDRGGLRGYTF
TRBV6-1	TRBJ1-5	CASSGDGNSNQPQHF
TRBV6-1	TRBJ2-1	CASTSQVYNEQFF
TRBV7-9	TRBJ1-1	CASSLGGKGTEAFF
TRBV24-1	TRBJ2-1	CATSASGGFYNEQFF